The following is a TCR beta chain sequence with its context. These data belong to a study of blood T cell repertoires in COVID-19. Study at large: The United States, Italy and Spain provided the acute and convalescent COVID-19 samples. T cells, B-cell-depleted T cells, or PBMCs provided the cDNA or gDNA that served as material.

Only in-frame clones appear in the TCRdb table, and some are missing; sequencing was by immunoSEQ multiplex PCR. The table records 110,000 to 150,000 clones, roughly 89% of them present only once. Trimming left V 2 bases short and J 4 bases short, with 8 bases between. Germline CDR1 is SGHTA and CDR2 is FQGTGA. The CDR3 runs to 14 residues. Participants came from roughly 24 US areas, aged roughly 18 to 90 years. Recovered participants had two consecutive negative NP/OP PCR tests, healthcare professional clearance, or symptom resolution. Sequencing input: PBMCs or T cells enriched from blood (not recorded which). The source is a man aged 50 to 60 who had recovered from COVID-19. The chain uses TRBV7-3 and TRBJ2-2; tentatively, D is TRBD1 (5 bases). CDR3: CASSLAGFTGELFF. Here the CDR3 DNA reads TGTGCCAGCAGCTTAGCAGGGTTCACCGGGGAGCTGTTTTTT. The full variable domain, its missing parts supplied by reference TRBV7-3 and TRBJ2-2, is GAGVSQTPSNKVTEKGKYVELRCDPISGHTALYWYRQSLGQGPEFLIYFQGTGAADDSGLPNDRFFAVRPEGSVSTLKIQRTERGDSAVYLCASSLAGFTGELFFGEGSRLTVL.